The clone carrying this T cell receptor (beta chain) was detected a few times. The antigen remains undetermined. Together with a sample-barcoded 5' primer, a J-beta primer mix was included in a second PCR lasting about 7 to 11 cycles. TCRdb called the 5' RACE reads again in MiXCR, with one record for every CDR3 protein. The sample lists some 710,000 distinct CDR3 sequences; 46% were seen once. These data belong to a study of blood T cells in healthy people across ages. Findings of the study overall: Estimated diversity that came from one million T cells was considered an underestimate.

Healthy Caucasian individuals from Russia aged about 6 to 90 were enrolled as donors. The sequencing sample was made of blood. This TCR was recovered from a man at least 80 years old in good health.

In nucleotides, the CDR3 is TGCAGTCCATTAGCGGGAGGGCCTTTTATTAATGAGCAGTTCTTC. The encoded protein is CSPLAGGPFINEQFF. This sequence joins TRBV20-1 and TRBJ2-1; 11 positions match TRBD2. Germline V gives CDR1 DFQATT, CDR2 SNEGSKA (reference sequence). The V and J ends lost 8 bases and 7 bases, in that order; junction bases with no gene match: 13. This CDR3 region has 15 residues.